This T cell receptor (beta chain) derives from a study of CD8+ T cells in alopecia areata. Study overall: Patients received oral tofacitinib, 5 to 10 mg twice daily, for moderate-to-severe alopecia areata. Tofacitinib exposure lasted 6 to 18 months, followed by 6 months off drug.

cDNA reverse transcribed from extracted RNA served as the sequencing template. Measured with immunoSEQ multiplex PCR; TCRdb has only the in-frame clones, and not every one. The profile shows around 200,000 clones, roughly 60% of them singletons. Cell sorting was applied to PBMCs, and CD4+ and CD8+ T cells were collected. With respect to this clone: The sample contains more than one DNA sequence encoding this CDR3.

Germline CDR1 GTSNPN, CDR2 SVGIG (reference sequence). The CDR3 is 12 residues long. The sequence derives from a human donor with alopecia areata. The sample consisted of CD4+ T cells sorted from blood, taken at week 0. The genes are TRBV30 and TRBJ2-2, with D perhaps matching TRBD2 (6 bases). The DNA of the CDR3 is TGTGCGTGGGACTCGAACACCGGGGAGCTGTTTTTT. It translates to CAWDSNTGELFF.